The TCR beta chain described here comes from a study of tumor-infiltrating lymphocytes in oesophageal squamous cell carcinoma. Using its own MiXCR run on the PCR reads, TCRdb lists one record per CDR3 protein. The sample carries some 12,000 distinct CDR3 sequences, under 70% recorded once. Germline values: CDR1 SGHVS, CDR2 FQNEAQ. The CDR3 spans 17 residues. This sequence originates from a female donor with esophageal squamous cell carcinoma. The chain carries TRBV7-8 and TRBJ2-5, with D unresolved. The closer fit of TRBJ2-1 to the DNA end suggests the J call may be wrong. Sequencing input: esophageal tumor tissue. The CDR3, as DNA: TGTGCCAGCAGCTTAGTCCAGGCGGAATGGTTGGTCAATGAGCAGTTCTTC. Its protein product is CASSLVQAEWLVNEQFF.